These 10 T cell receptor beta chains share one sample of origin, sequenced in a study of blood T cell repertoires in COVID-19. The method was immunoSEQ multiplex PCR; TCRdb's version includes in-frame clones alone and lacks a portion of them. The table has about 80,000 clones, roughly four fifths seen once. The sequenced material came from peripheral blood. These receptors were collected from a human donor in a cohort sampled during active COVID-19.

The CDR3 spells CASSLSTGVEGYTF. The CDR3 nucleotides are TGTGCCAGCAGTTTATCCACAGGGGTTGAGGGCTACACCTTC. J is TRBJ1-2 and V is TRBV27, with 7 bases matching TRBD1. Trimming cost V 0 bases and J 8 bases; bases outside gene matches: 6. Germline-derived CDR1 and CDR2 are MNHEY and SMNVEV (reference sequence). CDR3 length: 14 amino acids.

CDR3 amino acids: CASSSLVQGGVYEQYF. The CDR3 DNA is TGTGCCAGCAGTTCTCTCGTGCAGGGAGGGGTTTACGAGCAGTACTTC. The chain is built from TRBV28 and TRBJ2-7; TRBD2 matches 7 bases. V shed 4 bases, J shed 4 bases, and the junction held 13 bases outside the gene matches. Germline loops: CDR1 MDHEN, CDR2 SYDVKM. The CDR3 has 16 amino acids.

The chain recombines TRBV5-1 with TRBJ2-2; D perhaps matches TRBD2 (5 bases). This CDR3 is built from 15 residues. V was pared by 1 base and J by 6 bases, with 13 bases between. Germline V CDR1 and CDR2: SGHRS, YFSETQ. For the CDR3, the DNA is TGCGCCAGCAGCTTGAACGGAGAGAGGGCCGGGGAGCTGTTTTTT. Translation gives CASSLNGERAGELFF.

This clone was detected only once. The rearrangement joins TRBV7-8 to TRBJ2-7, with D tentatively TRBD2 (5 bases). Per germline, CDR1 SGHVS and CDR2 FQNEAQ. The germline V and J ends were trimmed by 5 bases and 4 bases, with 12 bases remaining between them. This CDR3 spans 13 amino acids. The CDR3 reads CASSTTTSYEQYF. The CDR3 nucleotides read TGTGCCAGCAGCACGACTACCTCTTACGAGCAGTACTTC.

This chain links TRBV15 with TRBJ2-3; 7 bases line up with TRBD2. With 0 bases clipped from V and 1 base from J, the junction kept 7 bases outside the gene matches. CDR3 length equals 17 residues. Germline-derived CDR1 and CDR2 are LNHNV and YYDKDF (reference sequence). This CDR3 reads CATSRDLAARGTDTQYF. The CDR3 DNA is TGTGCCACCAGCAGAGATCTAGCGGCGAGGGGCACAGATACGCAGTATTTT.

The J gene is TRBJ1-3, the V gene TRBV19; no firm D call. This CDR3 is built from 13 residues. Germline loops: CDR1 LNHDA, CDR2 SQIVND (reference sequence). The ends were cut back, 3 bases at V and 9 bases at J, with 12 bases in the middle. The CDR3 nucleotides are TGTGCCAGTAGTATGTCAACCCGGGGCACCATATATTTT. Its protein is CASSMSTRGTIYF.

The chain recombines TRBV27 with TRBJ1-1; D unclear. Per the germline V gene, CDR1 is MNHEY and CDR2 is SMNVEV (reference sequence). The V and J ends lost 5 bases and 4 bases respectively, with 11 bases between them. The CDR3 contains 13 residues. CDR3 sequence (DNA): TGTGCCAGCAGTCCCCGCGGGAGCACTGAAGCTTTCTTT. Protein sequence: CASSPRGSTEAFF.

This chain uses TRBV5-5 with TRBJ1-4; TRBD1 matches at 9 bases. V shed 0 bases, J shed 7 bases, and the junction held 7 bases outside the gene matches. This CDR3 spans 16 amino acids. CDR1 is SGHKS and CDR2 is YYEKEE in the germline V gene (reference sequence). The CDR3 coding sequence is TGTGCCAGCAGCTTGGTCCGGACAGGGGTGGTTGAAAAACTGTTTTTT. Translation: CASSLVRTGVVEKLFF. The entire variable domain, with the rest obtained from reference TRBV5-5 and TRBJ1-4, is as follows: DAGVTQSPTHLIKTRGQQVTLRCSPISGHKSVSWYQQVLGQGPQFIFQYYEKEERGRGNFPDRFSARQFPNYSSELNVNALLLGDSALYLCASSLVRTGVVEKLFFGSGTQLSVL.

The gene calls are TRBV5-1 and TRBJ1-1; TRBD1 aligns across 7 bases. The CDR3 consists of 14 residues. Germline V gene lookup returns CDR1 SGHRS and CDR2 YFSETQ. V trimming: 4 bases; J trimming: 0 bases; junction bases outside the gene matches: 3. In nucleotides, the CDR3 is TGCGCCAGCAGCCTCCAGGGGGTGAACACTGAAGCTTTCTTT. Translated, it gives CASSLQGVNTEAFF.

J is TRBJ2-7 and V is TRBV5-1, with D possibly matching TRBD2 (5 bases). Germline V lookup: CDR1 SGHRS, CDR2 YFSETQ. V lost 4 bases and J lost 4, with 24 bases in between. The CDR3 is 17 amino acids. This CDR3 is CASSLNPGGPRVYEQYF. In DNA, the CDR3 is TGCGCCAGCAGCCTTAACCCAGGCGGTCCGAGGGTATACGAGCAGTACTTC.